This record concerns one T cell receptor (beta chain) sequence. The record originates from a study of OX40 agonist ivuxolimab in advanced cancers. CDR3 size: 14 residues. CDR1 and CDR2 from the germline V gene are MNHEY and SVGAGI. The V end was cut by 0 bases, the J end by 1 base, with 5 bases between. This table comes from immunoSEQ multiplex PCR, and its TCRdb copy is limited to in-frame clones, with some not included. Among tens of thousands of clones, nearly 95% were seen once, and the ten largest hold about 6.6%. The sequences come from CD4+ or CD8+ T cells sorted from blood, collected in a trial of the OX40 agonist ivuxolimab. The receptor's source is an adult with an advanced solid tumor such as melanoma, head and neck, liver or kidney cancer. The genes are TRBV6-5 and TRBJ2-3; a possible D gene is TRBD1 (5 bases). CDR3 sequence: CASSYSTGTDTQYF. For the CDR3, the DNA is TGTGCCAGCAGTTACTCGACAGGCACAGATACGCAGTATTTT.